This T cell receptor beta chain was sequenced during a study of post-analysis software for immune sequencing data. Points from the study as a whole: The normalized Chao1 diversity of multiple sclerosis patients was significantly lower than that of controls. Under F measure analysis, samples from one preparation batch co-clustered strongly. Controls showed lower frequencies than patients for several TRBV segments, and TRBV5-6, TRBV5-1 and TRBV20-1 were among these.

V gave up 3 bases and J gave up 5 bases, with 5 bases separating them. CDR3 size: 13 residues. Germline V lookup: CDR1 MNHEY, CDR2 SMNVEV (reference sequence). The TCR beta cDNA libraries carried unique molecular identifiers. Some 500,000 cDNA molecules were obtained per 1 to 10 million input T cells. TCRdb reprocessed the PCR reads with MiXCR, giving one entry per CDR3 protein. The sample lists approximately 730,000 distinct CDR3 sequences; about 32% were seen once. In this sample, this clonotype turned up a few times. Its antigen is not known. The source material was blood. The sequence was collected from a girl aged 5-17 years with multiple sclerosis. The chain uses TRBV27 and TRBJ2-6; D gene unclear. The CDR3 coding sequence is TGTGCCAGCAGTTTTGTGAGGGCCAACGTCCTGACTTTC. Protein sequence: CASSFVRANVLTF.